The present T cell receptor (beta chain) was sequenced within a study of ipilimumab plus nivolumab after autologous stem cell transplantation. The CDR3 contains 13 residues. V lost 6 bases to trimming and J lost 8 bases; unmatched junction nucleotides: 4. Germline CDR1 is LNHDA and CDR2 is SQIVND (reference sequence). Ipilimumab, 1 mg/kg, started 14 to 28 days after autologous transplant. Assay used: immunoSEQ multiplex PCR; TCRdb lists only in-frame clones, some missing. The data hold fewer than 95,000 clones, with 83% observed a single time. The rearrangement joins TRBV19 to TRBJ2-1, with 10 bases matching TRBD2. The material was PBMCs, obtained in a trial of ipilimumab plus nivolumab as post-transplant consolidation. This receptor was taken from a male donor with diffuse large B-cell lymphoma. The CDR3 coding sequence is TGTGCCAGTAGGGCTAGCGGGGGATATGAGCAGTTCTTC. It specifies CASRASGGYEQFF.